The present T cell receptor (beta chain) was sequenced within a study of blood T cell repertoires in COVID-19 (dated by TCRdb to between 2020 and 2021). Looking at the study overall: Samples covering the acute and convalescent phases of COVID-19 were provided by collaborators in the United States, Italy and Spain. Where HLA class I and class II types were available, the types were taken from metadata supplied by the sample provider, not from assay-based typing. The repertoires were made available in a free public database intended to serve as a resource for research on the immune response to SARS-CoV-2. Samples were obtained from the ongoing ImmuneRACE study (first 160 participants) and from 1,254 subjects provided by 6 global collaborators. Sample metadata almost always included a de-identified subject ID, COVID-19 status, age in years and sex. The material from the prospective study consisted of cDNA or gDNA derived from T cells, B-cell-depleted T cells, or PBMCs. Subjects who had been exposed to COVID-19, were actively infected with it, or had recovered from it provided the deeply sampled blood TCRbeta repertoires that made up the dataset. Summary of the overall study and its limitations: Clinical and demographic metadata were provided uncurated, with the amount varying by source and participant.

Whole blood was collected in K2EDTA tubes by collaborating institutions according to the institutions' own protocols. For TCRbeta analysis, collaborator samples were shipped as frozen whole blood, as isolated PBMCs, or as DNA extracted from either sample type. Regarding this clone: Its antigen is still unknown. Nothing much larger sits one base from this clone, and base qualities are not available.

The CDR3 measures 14 amino acids from cysteine to phenylalanine. The sequence is cut down to CDR3 DNA, 42 bases in frame from base 1. Between the V and J ends, shortened by 0 bases and 6 bases respectively, the junction contains 11 bases. CDR1 SGHAT and CDR2 FQNNGV were looked up in the germline V gene. The immunoSEQ Assay, a bias-controlled multiplex PCR, was used to amplify TCRbeta CDR3 regions from genomic DNA. From the authors' description of their analysis: Within the assay, amplification of reference gene primers was used to estimate how many nucleated cells each sample contained. To quantify the absolute abundance of each unique TCRbeta CDR3 rearrangement, sequence reads were collapsed and filtered. Productive Simpson clonality was computed per sample as the square root of Simpson's diversity index over productive rearrangements. The immuneACCESS repertoire file appears here via TCRdb, limited to in-frame rearrangements. These files lack a portion of the clones; in checked studies, under half of the deficit traces to unresolved V genes, and the cause of the others is not known. The DNA was the basis for D and trimming; V, J and clone size are from that table. The sample data list under 150,000 clones, and 80% to 90% of these were observed just once. The ten largest account for 18% of the sample.

The sequence was obtained from a man in his fifties with active or convalescent COVID-19. The chain is made from TRBV11-2 and TRBJ1-1; the D gene is unclear. The sample was peripheral blood. The DNA sequence is TGTGCCAGCAGCTTAGATGCCGCGGTTTCTGAAGCTTTCTTT. Translation gives CASSLDAAVSEAFF.